This T cell receptor (beta chain) comes out of a study of glioma-infiltrating T cells after dendritic cell vaccination. Described time point: after dendritic cell vaccination, including at tumor progression/relapse. Fresh-frozen tumor tissue and more than two years of survival data were available for all. Repertoires were generated with immunoSEQ multiplex PCR, while TCRdb's copy carries only in-frame clones and drops some. The table has over 90,000 clones, 75% to 90% seen once. Germline values: CDR1 SEHNR, CDR2 FQNEAQ (reference sequence). This CDR3 comprises 14 residues. The V gene lost 5 bases and the J gene lost 2 bases, with 7 bases spanning the gap.

Sequenced material: blood, taken after dendritic cell vaccination. The chain employs TRBV7-9 and TRBJ2-6, with D maybe TRBD1 (5 bases). This receptor was obtained from a human donor with glioblastoma. CDR3 DNA: TGTGCCAGCAGCCCAGGGACTGGGGCCAACGTCCTGACTTTC. This sequence encodes CASSPGTGANVLTF.